These T cell receptor beta chains were read from a single sample in a study of immune heterogeneity within non-small cell lung tumors. TCRdb used MiXCR to reprocess the multiplex PCR reads, holding one entry per CDR3 protein. The sample shows 22,000 or so distinct CDR3 sequences, 27% of them seen only once. Sequenced sample: lung tumor tissue. The receptors were sampled from a man in his forties or fifties with non-small cell lung cancer. Both conserved end residues are part of each CDR3.

v_call: TRBV5-6
j_call: TRBJ1-3
cdr3_aa: CASSSSGGNTIYF

v_call: TRBV6-2/TRBV6-3
j_call: TRBJ2-7
cdr3_aa: CASSYPGQGAYEQYF

v_call: TRBV6-1
j_call: TRBJ1-1
cdr3_aa: CASSTDVNTEAFF

v_call: TRBV10-3
j_call: TRBJ1-1
cdr3_aa: CASTGDTEAFF

v_call: TRBV20-1
j_call: TRBJ2-3
cdr3_aa: CSASLGGDTDTQYF

v_call: TRBV24-1
j_call: TRBJ2-3
cdr3_aa: CATSASDTTDTQYF

v_call: TRBV30
j_call: TRBJ1-1
cdr3_aa: CAWSKQENTEAFF

v_call: TRBV5-1
j_call: TRBJ2-2
cdr3_aa: CASSLYAGVGNTGELFF

v_call: TRBV9
j_call: TRBJ1-5
cdr3_aa: CASSVGPYSNQPQHF

v_call: TRBV20-1
j_call: TRBJ2-1
cdr3_aa: CSAGGLAGSHEQFF

v_call: TRBV24-1
j_call: TRBJ1-2
cdr3_aa: CATSEPGTGTYGYTF

v_call: TRBV2
j_call: TRBJ2-3
cdr3_aa: CASSELAGLADTQYF

v_call: TRBV4-2
j_call: TRBJ2-2
cdr3_aa: CASTQDLAGGAGELFF

v_call: TRBV20-1
j_call: TRBJ2-1
cdr3_aa: CSARVLAGVSEQFF

v_call: TRBV4-2
j_call: TRBJ2-1
cdr3_aa: CASSQEVQAGGLNEQFF

v_call: TRBV28
j_call: TRBJ1-4
cdr3_aa: CASSSTFTRRTDHEKLFF

v_call: TRBV10-3
j_call: TRBJ1-1
cdr3_aa: CAISDRTENTEAFF

v_call: TRBV10-3
j_call: TRBJ1-1
cdr3_aa: CAISDYKGAYTEAFF

v_call: TRBV6-5
j_call: TRBJ1-4
cdr3_aa: CASSYGVGAEKLFF

v_call: TRBV6-1
j_call: TRBJ1-5
cdr3_aa: CASSEQGNQPQHF

v_call: TRBV6-1
j_call: TRBJ2-5
cdr3_aa: CASRLGQTKETQYF

v_call: TRBV19
j_call: TRBJ2-2
cdr3_aa: CASSPGGLPKVTGELFF

v_call: TRBV20-1
j_call: TRBJ1-2
cdr3_aa: CSARDIRGQVDGYTF

v_call: TRBV7-9
j_call: TRBJ2-2
cdr3_aa: CASSSRGLRGTGELFF

v_call: TRBV6-2/TRBV6-3
j_call: TRBJ1-1
cdr3_aa: CASSYNPGRTNTEAFF

v_call: TRBV18
j_call: TRBJ2-3
cdr3_aa: CASSPPSNRDTQYF

v_call: TRBV7-9
j_call: TRBJ2-1
cdr3_aa: CASSLFSREGNEQFF

v_call: TRBV6-9
j_call: TRBJ2-5
cdr3_aa: CASSYNQGAQYF

v_call: TRBV5-1
j_call: TRBJ2-5
cdr3_aa: CASSLRGGEDVFETQYF

v_call: TRBV4-1
j_call: TRBJ1-1
cdr3_aa: CASSRQWGQQNTEAFF

v_call: TRBV3-2
j_call: TRBJ2-7
cdr3_aa: CASSQRQDGRKQGEQYF